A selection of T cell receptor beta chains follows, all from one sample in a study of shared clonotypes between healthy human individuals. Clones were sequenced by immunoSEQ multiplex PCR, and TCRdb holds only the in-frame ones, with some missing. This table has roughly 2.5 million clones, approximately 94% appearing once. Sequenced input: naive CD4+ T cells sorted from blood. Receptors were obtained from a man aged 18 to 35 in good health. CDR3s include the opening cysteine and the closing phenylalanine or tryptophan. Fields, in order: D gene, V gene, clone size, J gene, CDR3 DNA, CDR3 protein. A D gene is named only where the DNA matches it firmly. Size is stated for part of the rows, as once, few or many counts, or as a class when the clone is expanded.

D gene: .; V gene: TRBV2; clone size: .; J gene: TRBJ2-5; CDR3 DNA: TGTGCCAGCAGTCACGAGAACCAAGAGACCCAGTACTTC; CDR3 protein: CASSHENQETQYF
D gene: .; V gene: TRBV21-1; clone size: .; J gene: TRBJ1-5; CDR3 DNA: TGTGCCAGCACCAACCGGGACAGGGGCCACTATAGCAATCAGCCCCAGCATTTT; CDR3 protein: CASTNRDRGHYSNQPQHF
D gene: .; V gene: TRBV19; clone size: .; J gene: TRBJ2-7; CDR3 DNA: TGTGCCACCGCCGCTGGACAGCCGGCGGACGAGCAGTACTTC; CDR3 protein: CATAAGQPADEQYF
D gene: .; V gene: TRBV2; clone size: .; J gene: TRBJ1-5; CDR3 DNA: TGTGCCAGCAGTGAAGGGCAGGGGCATCAGCCCCAGCATTTT; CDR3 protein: CASSEGQGHQPQHF
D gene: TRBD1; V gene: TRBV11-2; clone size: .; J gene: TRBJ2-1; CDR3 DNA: TGTGCCAGCAGCTTAGGGAAACAGGGGAGCTCCTACAATGAGCAGTTCTTC; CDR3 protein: CASSLGKQGSSYNEQFF
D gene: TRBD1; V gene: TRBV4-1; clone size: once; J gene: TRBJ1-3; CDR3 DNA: TGCGCCAGCAGCCAAGATCCCCAGGGGGCTTCTGGAAACACCATATATTTT; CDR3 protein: CASSQDPQGASGNTIYF
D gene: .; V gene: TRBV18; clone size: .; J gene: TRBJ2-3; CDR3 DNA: TGTGCCAGCTCACCACCCACGGGACGCACAGATACGCAGTATTTT; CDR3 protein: CASSPPTGRTDTQYF
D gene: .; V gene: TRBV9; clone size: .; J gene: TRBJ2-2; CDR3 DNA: TGTGCCAGCAGCCCCTTTTGGGGGTCGAACACCGGGGAGCTGTTTTTT; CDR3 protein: CASSPFWGSNTGELFF
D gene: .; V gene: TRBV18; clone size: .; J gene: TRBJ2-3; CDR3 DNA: TGTGCCAGCTCACCGGGGACCTTCAGGGTTAAGGAGGATACGCAGTATTTT; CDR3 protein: CASSPGTFRVKEDTQYF
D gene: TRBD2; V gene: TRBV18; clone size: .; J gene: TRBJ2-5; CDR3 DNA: TGTGCCAGCTCGAAAGGACTAGAAGAGACCCAGTACTTC; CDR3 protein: CASSKGLEETQYF
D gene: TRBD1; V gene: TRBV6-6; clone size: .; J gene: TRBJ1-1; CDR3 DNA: TGTGCCAGCAGTCCCGACGGGACAGGGTGGGCTTTCTTT; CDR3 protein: CASSPDGTGWAFF
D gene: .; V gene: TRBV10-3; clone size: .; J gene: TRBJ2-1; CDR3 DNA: TGTGCCATCAGTGACGACGGTAGCTCCTACAATGAGCAGTTCTTC; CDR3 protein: CAISDDGSSYNEQFF
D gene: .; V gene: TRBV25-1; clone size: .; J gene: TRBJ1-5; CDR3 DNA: TGTGAGTTCACGGGTGGCCCAGGTAGGAATCAGCCCCAGCATTTT; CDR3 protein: CEFTGGPGRNQPQHF
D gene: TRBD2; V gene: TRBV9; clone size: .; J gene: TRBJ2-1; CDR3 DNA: TGTGCCAGCAGCATACTAGCGGGAAGCTCCTACAATGAGCAGTTCTTC; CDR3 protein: CASSILAGSSYNEQFF